This entry is about one TCR beta chain. This entry belongs to a study of blood T cell repertoires in COVID-19. Turning to the study itself: Samples came from the United States, Italy and Spain, spanning acute and convalescent COVID-19. T cells, B-cell-depleted T cells, or PBMCs provided the cDNA or gDNA that served as material.

The trim removed 4 bases at V and 5 bases at J, leaving 4 bases unmatched. There are 13 residues in the CDR3. Per the original methods: Amplifying reference gene primers gave estimates of nucleated cell counts. Method: immunoSEQ multiplex PCR; TCRdb's copy keeps in-frame clones and lacks some. V and J calls and clone size come straight from that table; D and trimming were deduced from the DNA. The repertoire has approximately 97,000 clones, approximately 84% of them found once; the top ten carry around 9.4%. Sequences were obtained from peripheral blood. This sequence was found in a man aged 35-49 years with active or convalescent COVID-19. The V gene is TRBV12-3 or TRBV12-4, the J gene TRBJ1-1; 7 bases agree with TRBD1. The CDR3 sequence is CASSYTDRTEAFF. CDR3 coding DNA: TGTGCCAGCAGTTATACGGACAGGACTGAAGCTTTCTTT.